These 27 T cell receptor beta chains came from one sample sequenced in a study of CD8 T cells in ankylosing spondylitis. TCRdb used MiXCR to reprocess the 5' RACE reads, holding one entry per CDR3 protein. Among fewer than 250,000 distinct CDR3 sequences, roughly a third were seen once, and the ten largest hold 4% to 5%. The material sequenced was blood, either unsorted or a sorted T cell fraction (not recorded which). All receptors come from a male donor with ankylosing spondylitis or in good health (not recorded which).

This clonotype was observed at least ten times. DNA of the CDR3: TGCAGCGCGCTGGACTGGAACACTGAAGCTTTCTTT. Translating it yields CSALDWNTEAFF. The chain joins TRBV29-1 to TRBJ1-1; D call uncertain. V dropped 7 bases and J dropped 1 base, with 10 bases sitting between them. The CDR3 extends over 12 amino acids. Germline-derived CDR1 and CDR2 are SQVTM and ANQGSEA.

J is TRBJ2-1 and V is TRBV20-1; no definite D call. V was clipped by 0 bases and J by 4 bases, with 16 bases between them. In germline, CDR1 is DFQATT, CDR2 SNEGSKA (reference sequence). The CDR3 is 16 amino acids. The CDR3 sequence: CSARDTTGRRYNEQFF. The DNA of the CDR3 is TGCAGTGCTAGAGATACTACCGGTCGAAGGTACAATGAGCAGTTCTTC.

V and J are TRBV11-2 and TRBJ2-7; 9 positions match TRBD1. CDR1 is SGHAT, CDR2 FQNNGV, per germline. V lost 1 base to trimming and J lost 3 bases; unmatched junction nucleotides: 4. The CDR3 is 15 amino acids. The DNA of the CDR3 is TGTGCCAGCAGCTTAGTTGGGACAGGGTACTACGAGCAGTACTTC. It translates to CASSLVGTGYYEQYF.

The V gene is TRBV7-8, the J gene TRBJ1-1; 12 bases agree with TRBD1. V trimming: 5 bases; J trimming: 1 base; junction bases outside the gene matches: 5. The CDR3 runs to 16 residues. CDR1 and CDR2 from the germline V gene are SGHVS and FQNEAQ. The DNA of the CDR3 is TGTGCCAGCAGCATCCGGGACAGGGGGCCGAACACTGAAGCTTTCTTT. This codes for CASSIRDRGPNTEAFF.

This chain connects TRBV6-5 to TRBJ2-6; D not certain. CDR1 and CDR2 from the germline V gene are MNHEY and SVGAGI. The CDR3 contains 17 residues. Trimming shortened V by 2 bases and J by 4 bases, and 15 bases separated the two germline ends. Here the CDR3 reads CASSYLSLGSGANVLTF. The CDR3 nucleotides are TGTGCCAGCAGTTACCTCTCGTTAGGATCCGGGGCCAACGTCCTGACTTTC.

This clonotype came up a few times. The chain carries TRBV20-1 and TRBJ2-5; D assignment may be TRBD1 or TRBD2 (5 bases each). Germline lookup yields CDR1 DFQATT and CDR2 SNEGSKA (reference sequence). The CDR3 has 14 amino acids. V was trimmed by 6 bases and J by 1 base, leaving 15 bases between them. The CDR3 nucleotides are TGCAGTGCCCCGGATGGGGACCTCCAAGAGACCCAGTACTTC. Protein: CSAPDGDLQETQYF.

This clonotype was counted a few times. The chain recombines TRBV6-1 with TRBJ2-1; D is unclear. The CDR3 consists of 14 residues. The germline V gene has CDR1 MNHNS and CDR2 SASEGT. Trimming cost V 6 bases and J 4 bases, with 13 bases left between them. For the CDR3, the DNA is TGTGCCAGCAGCCATCCCTCCCTGTACAATGAGCAGTTCTTC. Protein: CASSHPSLYNEQFF.

The V call is TRBV7-6, the J call TRBJ2-1; 8 bases map to TRBD1. The CDR3 sequence is 15 residues long. V lost 5 bases, J lost 7 bases, and 10 bases stayed unmatched. Germline values: CDR1 SGHVS, CDR2 FNYEAQ. Written as DNA, the CDR3 is TGTGCCAGCAGCCGAGGGAACAGGGGGATGAATGAGCAGTTCTTC. Translated: CASSRGNRGMNEQFF.

This chain joins TRBV7-9 and TRBJ1-1; D is perhaps TRBD1 (5 bases). The V end was cut by 7 bases, the J end by 0 bases, with 6 bases between. The germline V gene has CDR1 SEHNR and CDR2 FQNEAQ (reference sequence). The CDR3 is 12 residues long. The CDR3: CASNRMNTEAFF. The CDR3 DNA follows: TGTGCCAGCAACAGGATGAACACTGAAGCTTTCTTT.

The rearrangement links TRBV20-1 to TRBJ2-2; D tentatively fits TRBD1 or TRBD2 (5 bases each). V was cut by 3 bases and J by 8 bases, with 13 bases left in between. Germline CDR1 and CDR2: DFQATT and SNEGSKA (reference sequence). The CDR3 length is 13 residues. In DNA, the CDR3 is TGCAGTGCTAGGGGGATCGGGGCAGGGGAGCTGTTTTTT. Residues: CSARGIGAGELFF.

The genes are TRBV11-2 and TRBJ2-5; tentative D call: TRBD1 (5 bases). V lost 3 bases to trimming and J lost 2 bases, with 22 bases between them. Germline loops: CDR1 SGHAT, CDR2 FQNNGV. CDR3 length: 18 amino acids. Here the CDR3 DNA reads TGTGCCAGCAGCTTCCTTCTCTACTTACAAGACAGTCAAGAGACCCAGTACTTC. The encoded protein is CASSFLLYLQDSQETQYF.

V is TRBV28 and J is TRBJ2-5, with 7 bases that match TRBD1. The germline gives CDR1 MDHEN, CDR2 SYDVKM. V dropped 6 bases and J dropped 4; count of bases not matched to a gene: 5. There are 13 residues in the CDR3. CDR3 amino acids: CASRQGPPETQYF. The CDR3 coding sequence is TGTGCCAGCAGACAGGGGCCGCCAGAGACCCAGTACTTC.

This clonotype turned up a few times. The CDR3 nucleotides read TGTGCCAGCTCACCACTATCGCAGGGTCCCACCTACACCTTC. This gives the protein CASSPLSQGPTYTF. The gene calls are TRBV18 and TRBJ1-2; D may be TRBD1 (5 bases). The V and J ends lost 1 base and 10 bases respectively, with 16 bases between them. This CDR3 region has 14 residues. Germline V lookup: CDR1 KGHSH, CDR2 LQKENI.

V and J are TRBV3-1 and TRBJ2-7, with D possibly matching TRBD2 (7 bases). Germline CDR1 LGHDT, CDR2 YNNKEL (reference sequence). V shed 5 bases and J shed 6 bases, with 14 bases lying between them. This CDR3 region has 13 residues. The CDR3 region is CASSFRGAGEQYF. The CDR3, as DNA: TGTGCCAGCAGCTTTCGGGGGGCTGGCGAGCAGTACTTC.

This clonotype was detected only once. The CDR3 is CSAGTSLNTEAFF. CDR3 nucleotides: TGCAGTGCTGGAACGTCACTGAACACTGAAGCTTTCTTT. The chain has TRBV20-1 and TRBJ1-1; unclear D gene. The CDR3 runs 13 residues. V was shortened by 5 bases and J by 0 bases, with 10 bases between the two germline ends. The germline CDR1 and CDR2 sequences are DFQATT and SNEGSKA (reference sequence).

The chain uses TRBV20-1 and TRBJ2-7; TRBD1 matches 7 bases. CDR3 length: 14 amino acids. V was clipped by 6 bases and J by 2 bases; unmatched bases: 10. CDR1 is DFQATT, CDR2 SNEGSKA, per germline (reference sequence). The CDR3 bases are TGCAGTGCCCCCGCCCACAGGGGCGCCTACGAGCAGTACTTC. This gives the protein CSAPAHRGAYEQYF.

This clonotype was observed a few times. This rearrangement joins TRBV3-1 to TRBJ2-5, with D possibly being TRBD1 (5 bases). Germline loops: CDR1 LGHDT, CDR2 YNNKEL (reference sequence). V lost 0 bases and J 5 bases, leaving 10 bases between the germline ends. CDR3 length: 14 amino acids. CDR3 sequence reads: CASSQDAGIETQYF. DNA for the CDR3: TGTGCCAGCAGCCAAGATGCAGGGATTGAGACCCAGTACTTC.

This clonotype was counted a few times. The V and J genes are TRBV5-1 and TRBJ1-1; no clear D gene. Trimming cost V 0 bases and J 6 bases, with 12 bases left between them. The CDR3 is 14 amino acids. CDR1 and CDR2 (germline): SGHRS, YFSETQ. In DNA, the CDR3 is TGCGCCAGCAGCTTGGCCACGTTTCCGGCTGAAGCTTTCTTT. It translates to CASSLATFPAEAFF. Using reference TRBV5-1 and TRBJ1-1 for the parts outside the CDR3, the full variable domain is KAGVTQTPRYLIKTRGQQVTLSCSPISGHRSVSWYQQTPGQGLQFLFEYFSETQRNKGNFPGRFSGRQFSNSRSEMNVSTLELGDSALYLCASSLATFPAEAFFGQGTRLTVV.

This clonotype was counted only a few times. The chain joins TRBV5-5 to TRBJ2-7, with TRBD1 matching over 9 bases. V gave up 4 bases and J gave up 7 bases; unmatched junction bases: 9. The length of the CDR3 is 14 residues. Germline loops: CDR1 SGHKS, CDR2 YYEKEE (reference sequence). The CDR3 DNA reads as TGTGCCAGCAGCCTGACCGGGACAGGGCAAGAGCAGTACTTC. This codes for CASSLTGTGQEQYF.

This clonotype was detected many times. CDR3 bases: TGTGCCAGCAGTCCGGCCGAGTCAGGCATTTGGAATGAGCAGTTCTTC. Its translation: CASSPAESGIWNEQFF. V and J are TRBV6-1 and TRBJ2-1, with no clear D. The length of the CDR3 is 16 residues. Germline CDR1 and CDR2: MNHNS and SASEGT. The ends were cut back, 5 bases at V and 7 bases at J, with 21 bases in the middle.

The chain recombines TRBV29-1 with TRBJ2-2, with a tentative D call TRBD2 (7 bases). Germline CDR1 reads SQVTM; CDR2 reads ANQGSEA. V lost 3 bases and J lost 4, with 12 bases in between. CDR3 size: 14 residues. The DNA for the CDR3 is TGCAGCGTTGACCGCGGGGGCCGCACCGGGGAGCTGTTTTTT. It codes for CSVDRGGRTGELFF.

CDR3 residues: CSARDPSLLVETQYF. CDR3 DNA: TGCAGTGCTAGAGATCCCAGTTTACTCGTAGAGACCCAGTACTTC. The V call is TRBV20-1, the J call TRBJ2-5; D is unresolved. Germline-derived CDR1 and CDR2 are DFQATT and SNEGSKA (reference sequence). Trimming shortened V by 0 bases and J by 4 bases, and 15 bases separated the two germline ends. There are 15 residues in the CDR3.

The V call is TRBV11-2, the J call TRBJ2-2; D is perhaps TRBD2 (5 bases). Germline values: CDR1 SGHAT, CDR2 FQNNGV. The CDR3 loop spans 13 amino acids. Trimming shortened V by 1 base and J by 8 bases, and 8 bases separated the two germline ends. CDR3: CASSLVRTGELFF. The CDR3 DNA reads TGTGCCAGCAGCTTAGTGCGGACTGGGGAGCTGTTTTTT.

This clonotype has a handful of counts. The chain is built from TRBV15 and TRBJ2-3; D call uncertain. The germline V gene encodes CDR1 LNHNV and CDR2 YYDKDF (reference sequence). The CDR3 consists of 16 residues. V gave up 0 bases and J gave up 3 bases, with 13 bases separating them. The CDR3 loop is CATSRDRIGTTDTQYF. The CDR3 nucleotides read TGTGCCACCAGCAGAGATCGGATAGGAACAACAGATACGCAGTATTTT.

This clonotype was detected only a few times. The chain is built from TRBV12-3 or TRBV12-4 and TRBJ2-3; 7 bases are shared with TRBD1. The V segment lost 6 bases and the J segment 3 bases; nucleotides outside the gene matches: 9. The CDR3 loop spans 15 amino acids. This chain's CDR3 is CASRPRTGSTDTQYF. The DNA of the CDR3 is TGTGCCAGCAGGCCCCGGACAGGTTCGACAGATACGCAGTATTTT.

The V call is TRBV5-6, the J call TRBJ2-1; the D gene is possibly TRBD1 (6 bases). Trimming cost V 0 bases and J 6 bases, with 10 bases left between them. CDR3 length: 14 amino acids. Germline CDR1 and CDR2: SGHDT and YYEEEE. The CDR3 reads CASSLETGSNEQFF. CDR3 sequence (DNA): TGTGCCAGCAGCTTGGAAACAGGGTCCAATGAGCAGTTCTTC.

This clonotype was detected a few times. The chain joins TRBV5-1 to TRBJ2-3, with D possibly TRBD1 on 5 matching bases. Per the germline V gene, CDR1 is SGHRS and CDR2 is YFSETQ. The CDR3 sequence is 13 residues long. With 2 bases removed from V and 6 bases from J, the gap between germline ends came to 10 bases. The DNA of the CDR3 is TGCGCCAGCAGCTTCAGGGATCCGGATACGCAGTATTTT. This gives the protein CASSFRDPDTQYF.